These 24 T cell receptor beta chains were sequenced from one sample in a study of blood T cell repertoires in COVID-19. Only in-frame clones appear in the TCRdb table, and some are missing; sequencing was by immunoSEQ multiplex PCR. The repertoire has a few hundred thousand clones, roughly 80% of them found once; the top ten carry more than 9%. Source material: peripheral blood. Source of these receptors: a woman at least 80 years old with acute or convalescent COVID-19.

The rearrangement joins TRBV14 to TRBJ2-5, with 7 bases that match TRBD1. There are 13 residues in the CDR3. Germline CDR1 is SGHDN and CDR2 is FVKESK. Losses at the gene ends were 4 bases for V and 4 bases for J; bases not matched to a gene: 3. The CDR3 loop reads CASSLHRGETQYF. DNA of the CDR3: TGTGCCAGCAGCCTCCACAGGGGAGAGACCCAGTACTTC.

A word on this clone: A junction boundary mismatches the germline segment, possibly from a read error. This chain joins TRBV19 and TRBJ2-7; TRBD1 matches at 9 bases. Germline V CDR1 and CDR2: LNHDA, SQIVND (reference sequence). There are 14 residues in the CDR3. CDR3 region: CASSMGQGPYEQYF. CDR3 in DNA: TGTGCCAGTAGTATGGGACAGGGACCCTACGAACAGTACTTC.

This clone was seen a few times. The V and J genes are TRBV5-1 and TRBJ1-1; no definite D call. Germline loops: CDR1 SGHRS, CDR2 YFSETQ. Trimming cost V 4 bases and J 1 base, with 11 bases left between them. The CDR3 covers 14 residues. CDR3 bases: TGCGCCAGCAGCCCACCCCTCGGGAACACTGAAGCTTTCTTT. This codes for CASSPPLGNTEAFF.

The rearrangement links TRBV6-5 to TRBJ2-7; a weak D match, TRBD1 (6 bases). V lost 5 bases and J lost 0, with 14 bases in between. Germline V gene data show CDR1 as MNHEY and CDR2 as SVGAGI. The CDR3 is made up of 15 amino acids. CDR3 loop: CASSPRQEYSYEQYF. The CDR3 region has the DNA TGTGCCAGCAGTCCCCGACAGGAATACTCCTACGAGCAGTACTTC.

This rearrangement joins TRBV19 to TRBJ1-2, with 7 bases lining up with TRBD1. Germline V CDR1 and CDR2: LNHDA, SQIVND (reference sequence). There are 13 residues in the CDR3. J was trimmed by 14 bases and V by 7 bases; bases with no gene match: 16. The CDR3 sequence is CASTSPKTGMLTF. The CDR3 DNA sequence: TGTGCCAGTACCTCACCAAAGACAGGGATGCTGACCTTC.

The CDR3 region is CASTTGLDSPLHF. CDR3 nucleotides: TGTGCCAGCACGACAGGGCTTGATTCACCCCTCCACTTT. This rearrangement joins TRBV18 to TRBJ1-6; 7 nucleotides line up with TRBD1. The CDR3 covers 13 residues. Trimming at V came to 8 bases and at J to 8 bases, leaving 6 bases not matched to a gene. Germline assignment: CDR1 KGHSH and CDR2 LQKENI.

The chain has TRBV5-1 and TRBJ2-3; D perhaps matches TRBD2 (5 bases). The V gene's germline CDR1 is SGHRS and CDR2 YFSETQ. Trimming shortened V by 0 bases and J by 1 base, and 9 bases separated the two germline ends. The CDR3 covers 15 residues. In nucleotides, the CDR3 is TGCGCCAGCAGCTTGGATTCGCGGGGCACAGATACGCAGTATTTT. This codes for CASSLDSRGTDTQYF.

The chain has TRBV18 and TRBJ1-4, with D possibly matching TRBD1 (5 bases). V was shortened by 3 bases and J by 5 bases, with 10 bases between the two germline ends. CDR1 is KGHSH, CDR2 LQKENI, per germline. This CDR3 is 14 amino acids long. DNA of the CDR3: TGTGCCAGCTCACCCGCGGGGGGAAATGAAAAACTGTTTTTT. Its protein product is CASSPAGGNEKLFF.

This chain links TRBV11-3 with TRBJ1-1; no clear D gene. The CDR3 is 11 amino acids. Germline loops: CDR1 SGHNT, CDR2 YENEEA. The V and J ends lost 3 bases and 6 bases respectively, with 5 bases between them. In nucleotides, the CDR3 is TGTGCCAGCAGCTTTCAGGCTGAAGCTTTCTTT. It specifies CASSFQAEAFF.

The rearrangement joins TRBV10-3 to TRBJ2-7, with 9 nucleotides matching TRBD2. V lost 0 bases, J lost 5 bases, and 5 bases stayed unmatched. Germline lookup yields CDR1 ENHRY and CDR2 SYGVKD. This CDR3 has 15 amino acids. The CDR3 region has the DNA TGTGCCATCAGTGAGTCGGCGGGAGGGCCTCACGAGCAGTACTTC. It is translated as CAISESAGGPHEQYF.

The chain employs TRBV19 and TRBJ2-7, with D uncertain. The CDR3 is 16 residues long. Germline V gives CDR1 LNHDA, CDR2 SQIVND (reference sequence). Trimming took off 3 bases at V and 5 bases at J, with 20 bases between the two ends. The CDR3 sequence is CASSIWNSGKRDEQYF. The CDR3 bases are TGTGCCAGTAGTATTTGGAACAGTGGAAAAAGAGACGAGCAGTACTTC.

In the case of this clone: Its ends do not fully match the called genes, so a read error is possible. The CDR3 DNA reads as TGTGCCATAAGTGAAGGTAGCGGGAGGGCCCGCCAAGAGACCCAGTACTTC. Residues: CAISEGSGRARQETQYF. The V gene is TRBV10-3, the J gene TRBJ2-5; 11 positions agree with TRBD2. The CDR3 sequence is 17 residues long. Germline V lookup: CDR1 ENHRY, CDR2 SYGVKD.

V is TRBV11-2 and J is TRBJ2-7, with TRBD1 matching over 9 bases. From germline, CDR1 is SGHAT and CDR2 FQNNGV. This CDR3 comprises 13 residues. V gave up 5 bases and J gave up 4 bases; unmatched junction bases: 3. CDR3 sequence reads: CASSGTGLYEQYF. CDR3 coding DNA: TGTGCCAGCAGCGGGACAGGGCTGTACGAGCAGTACTTC.

The rearrangement links TRBV6-1 to TRBJ2-3, with D possibly matching TRBD2 (6 bases). V shed 0 bases and J shed 4 bases, with 11 bases lying between them. CDR1 and CDR2 (germline): MNHNS, SASEGT. The CDR3 covers 15 residues. CDR3 region: CASSEAEGSADTQYF. The DNA for the CDR3 is TGTGCCAGCAGTGAAGCGGAGGGTTCGGCAGATACGCAGTATTTT.

This chain uses TRBV6-6 with TRBJ2-3, with 8 bases identical to TRBD1. CDR3 length equals 14 residues. V dropped 10 bases and J dropped 8; count of bases not matched to a gene: 14. Germline lookup yields CDR1 MNHNY and CDR2 SVGAGI (reference sequence). In nucleotides, the CDR3 is TGTGCCACTCAGTTTGGACAGGGCAACCCTACGCAGTATTTT. Its protein product is CATQFGQGNPTQYF.

This chain joins TRBV4-1 and TRBJ1-2; D not resolved. Germline loops: CDR1 MGHRA, CDR2 YSYEKL. The CDR3 sequence is 15 residues long. Trimming pared 1 base from V and 5 bases from J, leaving 14 bases between. Here the CDR3 DNA reads TGCGCCAGCAGCCAAGGGGAGGCAGTAGGGTATGGCTACACCTTC. It codes for CASSQGEAVGYGYTF.

The rearrangement uses TRBV18 and TRBJ2-3, with TRBD1 matching over 10 bases. Trimming took 0 bases from V and 3 from J; bases not matched to a gene: 3. Germline loops: CDR1 KGHSH, CDR2 LQKENI. The CDR3 consists of 16 residues. The CDR3 nucleotides read TGTGCCAGCTCACCACCGGTGGGACAGGGGACAGATACGCAGTATTTT. Its protein product is CASSPPVGQGTDTQYF. Variable domain in full (rest from reference TRBV18 and TRBJ2-3): NAGVMQNPRHLVRRRGQEARLRCSPMKGHSHVYWYRQLPEEGLKFMVYLQKENIIDESGMPKERFSAEFPKEGPSILRIQQVVRGDSAAYFCASSPPVGQGTDTQYFGPGTRLTVL.

This clone came up a few times. The chain combines TRBV5-4 with TRBJ2-1, with TRBD2 as a possible D gene (6 bases). From germline, CDR1 is SGHNT and CDR2 YYREEE (reference sequence). Trimming pared 1 base from V and 7 bases from J, leaving 12 bases between. The CDR3 loop spans 14 amino acids. Here the CDR3 reads CASSLTASENEQFF. The CDR3 DNA reads TGTGCCAGCAGCTTGACCGCTAGCGAAAATGAGCAGTTCTTC.

The rearrangement uses TRBV11-3 and TRBJ2-7, with TRBD2 as a possible D gene (5 bases). The CDR3 spans 14 residues. The ends were cut back, 5 bases at V and 6 bases at J, with 17 bases in the middle. Germline V gives CDR1 SGHNT, CDR2 YENEEA. Written as DNA, the CDR3 is TGTGCCAGCAGCCCAGGCTCCGGGGTCTCCGAGCAGTACTTC. This encodes CASSPGSGVSEQYF. The whole variable domain, filled in from reference TRBV11-3 and TRBJ2-7, reads EAGVVQSPRYKIIEKKQPVAFWCNPISGHNTLYWYLQNLGQGPELLIRYENEEAVDDSQLPKDRFSAERLKGVDSTLKIQPAELGDSAVYLCASSPGSGVSEQYFGPGTRLTVT.

The rearrangement joins TRBV6-5 to TRBJ1-4, with D unclear. CDR1 MNHEY and CDR2 SVGAGI come from the germline V gene. The length of the CDR3 is 13 residues. The V gene lost 0 bases and the J gene lost 7 bases, with 6 bases spanning the gap. CDR3: CASSYSWSEKLFF. In DNA, the CDR3 is TGTGCCAGCAGTTACTCCTGGAGTGAAAAACTGTTTTTT.

The rearrangement links TRBV29-1 to TRBJ2-3; possible D gene TRBD2, 7 bases. The V gene's germline CDR1 is SQVTM and CDR2 ANQGSEA. The CDR3 totals 15 residues. The V and J ends lost 3 bases and 7 bases respectively, with 20 bases between them. The CDR3 is CSVEGGPPLRNTQYF. CDR3 DNA: TGCAGCGTTGAGGGGGGGCCCCCCCTACGAAATACGCAGTATTTT.

This sequence joins TRBV5-4 and TRBJ2-3; a weak D match, TRBD1 (5 bases). Germline assignment: CDR1 SGHNT and CDR2 YYREEE (reference sequence). Trimming shortened V by 7 bases and J by 4 bases, and 13 bases separated the two germline ends. The CDR3 sequence is 13 residues long. The CDR3 DNA sequence: TGTGCCAGCCAGGAGTTAGGGGCAGATACGCAGTATTTT. Translating gives CASQELGADTQYF.

The chain joins TRBV19 to TRBJ2-2; 9 bases are shared with TRBD1. From germline, CDR1 is LNHDA and CDR2 SQIVND (reference sequence). CDR3 size: 15 residues. With V trimmed by 4 bases and J by 4 bases, 4 bases remained unmatched. In DNA form, the CDR3 reads TGTGCCAGTAGTAGGCTGACAGGGGGCACCGGGGAGCTGTTTTTT. The encoded protein is CASSRLTGGTGELFF.

The chain has TRBV6-2 or TRBV6-3 and TRBJ1-5; D remains ambiguous. Trimming cost V 4 bases and J 4 bases, with 8 bases left between them. This CDR3 is 13 amino acids long. Per the germline V gene, CDR1 is MNHEY and CDR2 is SVGEGT. This CDR3 is CASSFSENQPQHF. CDR3 in DNA: TGTGCCAGCAGTTTTTCGGAGAATCAGCCCCAGCATTTT.